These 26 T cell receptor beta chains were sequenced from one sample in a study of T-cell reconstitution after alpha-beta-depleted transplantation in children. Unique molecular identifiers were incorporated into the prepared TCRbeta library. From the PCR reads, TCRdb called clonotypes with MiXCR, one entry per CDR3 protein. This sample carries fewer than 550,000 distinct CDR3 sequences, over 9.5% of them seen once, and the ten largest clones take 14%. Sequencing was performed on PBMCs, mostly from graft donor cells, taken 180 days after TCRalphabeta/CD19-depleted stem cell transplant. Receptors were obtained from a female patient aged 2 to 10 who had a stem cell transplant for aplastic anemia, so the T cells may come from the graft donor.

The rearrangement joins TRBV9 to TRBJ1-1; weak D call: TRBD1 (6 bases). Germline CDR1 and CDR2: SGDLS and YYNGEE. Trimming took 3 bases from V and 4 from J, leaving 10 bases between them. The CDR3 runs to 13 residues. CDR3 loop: CASSAQGGTEAFF. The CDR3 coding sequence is TGTGCCAGCAGCGCACAGGGTGGCACTGAAGCTTTCTTT.

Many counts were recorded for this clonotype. The chain's CDR3 is CAIRLAGDKNIQYF. In DNA form, the CDR3 reads TGTGCCATAAGACTAGCGGGGGACAAAAACATTCAGTACTTC. The chain employs TRBV6-2 or TRBV6-3 and TRBJ2-4; 12 bases map to TRBD2. The junction had 4 bases not matched to a gene; V was cut back by 10 bases and J by 3 bases. Germline-derived CDR1 and CDR2 are MNHEY and SVGEGT. The CDR3 has 14 amino acids.

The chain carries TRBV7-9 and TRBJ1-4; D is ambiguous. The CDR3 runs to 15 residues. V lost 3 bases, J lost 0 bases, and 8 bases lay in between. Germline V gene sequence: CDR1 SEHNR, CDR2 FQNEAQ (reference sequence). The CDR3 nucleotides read TGTGCCAGCAGCTTCAGCACCGCAACTAATGAAAAACTGTTTTTT. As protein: CASSFSTATNEKLFF.

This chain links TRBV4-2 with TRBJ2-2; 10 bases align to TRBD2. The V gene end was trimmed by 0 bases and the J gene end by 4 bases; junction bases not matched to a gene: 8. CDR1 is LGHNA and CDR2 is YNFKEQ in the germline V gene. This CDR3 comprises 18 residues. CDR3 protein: CASSQDRTSGAVTGELFF. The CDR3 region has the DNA TGTGCCAGCAGCCAAGATAGGACTAGCGGAGCCGTCACCGGGGAGCTGTTTTTT.

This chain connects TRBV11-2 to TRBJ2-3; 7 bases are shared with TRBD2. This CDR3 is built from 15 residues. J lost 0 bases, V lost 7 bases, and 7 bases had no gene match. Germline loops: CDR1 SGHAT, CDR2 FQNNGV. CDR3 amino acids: CASNLLAYSTDTQYF. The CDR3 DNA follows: TGTGCCAGCAACCTACTAGCGTACAGCACAGATACGCAGTATTTT.

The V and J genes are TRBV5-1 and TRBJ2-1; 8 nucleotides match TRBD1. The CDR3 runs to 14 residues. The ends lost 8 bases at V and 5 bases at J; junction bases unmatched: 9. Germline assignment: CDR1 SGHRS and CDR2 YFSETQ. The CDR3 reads CASRTGLVHNEQFF. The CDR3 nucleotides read TGCGCCAGTCGGACAGGGCTGGTACACAATGAGCAGTTCTTC.

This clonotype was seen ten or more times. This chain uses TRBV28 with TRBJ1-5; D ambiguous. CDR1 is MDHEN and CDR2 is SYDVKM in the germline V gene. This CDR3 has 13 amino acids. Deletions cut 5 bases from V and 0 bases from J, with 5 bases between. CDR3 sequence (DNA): TGTGCCAGCAGTCCCCCTAGCAATCAGCCCCAGCATTTT. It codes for CASSPPSNQPQHF. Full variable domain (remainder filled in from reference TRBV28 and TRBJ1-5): DVKVTQSSRYLVKRTGEKVFLECVQDMDHENMFWYRQDPGLGLRLIYFSYDVKMKEKGDIPEGYSVSREKKERFSLILESASTNQTSMYLCASSPPSNQPQHFGDGTRLSIL.

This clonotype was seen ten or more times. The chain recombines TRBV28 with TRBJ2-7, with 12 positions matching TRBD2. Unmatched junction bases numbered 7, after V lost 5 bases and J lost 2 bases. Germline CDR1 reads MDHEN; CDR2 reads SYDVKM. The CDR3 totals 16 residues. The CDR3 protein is CASSGWTSGTAYEQYF. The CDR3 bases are TGTGCCAGCAGTGGCTGGACTAGCGGGACGGCCTACGAGCAGTACTTC.

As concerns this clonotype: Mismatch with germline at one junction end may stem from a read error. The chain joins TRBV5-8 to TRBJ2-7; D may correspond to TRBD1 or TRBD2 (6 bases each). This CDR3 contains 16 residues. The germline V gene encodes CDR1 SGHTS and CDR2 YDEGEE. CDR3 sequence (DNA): TGTGCCAGCAGCTTGACCGGGGGCGTTATGACCTACGAGCCGTACTTC. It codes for CASSLTGGVMTYEPYF.

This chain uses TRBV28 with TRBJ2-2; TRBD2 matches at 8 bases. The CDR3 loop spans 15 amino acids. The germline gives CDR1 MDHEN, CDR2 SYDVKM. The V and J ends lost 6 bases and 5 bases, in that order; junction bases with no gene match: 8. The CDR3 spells CASSAAGVFTGELFF. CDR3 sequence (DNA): TGTGCCAGCAGCGCAGCGGGAGTGTTTACCGGGGAGCTGTTTTTT.

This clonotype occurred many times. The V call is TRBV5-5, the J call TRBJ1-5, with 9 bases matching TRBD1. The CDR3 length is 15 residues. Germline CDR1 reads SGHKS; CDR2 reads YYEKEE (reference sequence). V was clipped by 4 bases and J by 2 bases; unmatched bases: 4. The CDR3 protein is CASSRTGDGNQPQHF. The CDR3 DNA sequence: TGTGCCAGCAGCCGGACAGGGGACGGCAATCAGCCCCAGCATTTT.

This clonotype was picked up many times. Here the CDR3 reads CASSAEQTNSYEQYF. CDR3 sequence (DNA): TGCGCCAGCAGCGCCGAACAGACAAACTCCTACGAGCAGTACTTC. The rearrangement links TRBV5-1 to TRBJ2-7; D remains unclear. Germline V gene sequence: CDR1 SGHRS, CDR2 YFSETQ. Trimming shortened V by 4 bases and J by 0 bases, and 14 bases separated the two germline ends. The CDR3 contains 15 residues.

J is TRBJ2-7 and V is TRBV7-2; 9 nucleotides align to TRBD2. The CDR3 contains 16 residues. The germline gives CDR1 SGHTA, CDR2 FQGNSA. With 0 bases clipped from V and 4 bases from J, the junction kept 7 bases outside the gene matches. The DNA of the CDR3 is TGTGCCAGCAGCTTAGCCGCCGTCGCGGGAGGGTACGAGCAGTACTTC. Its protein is CASSLAAVAGGYEQYF.

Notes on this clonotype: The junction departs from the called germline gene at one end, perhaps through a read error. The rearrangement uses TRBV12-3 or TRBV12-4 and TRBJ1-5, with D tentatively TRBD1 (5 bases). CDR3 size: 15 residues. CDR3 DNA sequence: TGTGTCAGCAGCGTCCTCAGGGAGTCCAATCAGCCCCAGCATTTT. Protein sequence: CVSSVLRESNQPQHF.

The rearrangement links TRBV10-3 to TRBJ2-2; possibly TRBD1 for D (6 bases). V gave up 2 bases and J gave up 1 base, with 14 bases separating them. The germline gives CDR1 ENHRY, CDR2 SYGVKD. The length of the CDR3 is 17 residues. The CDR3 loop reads CAISETGKWGNTGELFF. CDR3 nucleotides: TGTGCCATCAGTGAGACAGGGAAATGGGGGAACACCGGGGAGCTGTTTTTT.

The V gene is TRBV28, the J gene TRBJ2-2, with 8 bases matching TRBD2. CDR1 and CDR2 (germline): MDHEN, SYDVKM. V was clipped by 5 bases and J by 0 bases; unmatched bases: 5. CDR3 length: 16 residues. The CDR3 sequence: CASSRGGVPNTGELFF. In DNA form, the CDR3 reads TGTGCCAGCAGTCGGGGGGGAGTACCGAACACCGGGGAGCTGTTTTTT.

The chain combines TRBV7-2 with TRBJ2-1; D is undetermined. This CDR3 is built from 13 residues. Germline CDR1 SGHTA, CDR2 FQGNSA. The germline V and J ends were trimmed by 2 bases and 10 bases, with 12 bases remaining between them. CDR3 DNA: TGTGCCAGCAGCTTACGCCGACTTGGGGAGCAGTTCTTC. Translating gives CASSLRRLGEQFF.

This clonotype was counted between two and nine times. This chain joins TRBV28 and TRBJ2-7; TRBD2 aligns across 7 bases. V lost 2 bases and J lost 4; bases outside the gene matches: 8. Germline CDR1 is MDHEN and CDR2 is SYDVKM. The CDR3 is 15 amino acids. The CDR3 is CASSLGASGRYEQYF. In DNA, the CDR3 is TGTGCCAGCAGTTTAGGGGCTAGCGGCAGATACGAGCAGTACTTC.

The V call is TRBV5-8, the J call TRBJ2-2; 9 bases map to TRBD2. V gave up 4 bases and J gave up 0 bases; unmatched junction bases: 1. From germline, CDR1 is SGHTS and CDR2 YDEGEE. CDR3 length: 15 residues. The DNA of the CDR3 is TGTGCCAGCAGCCGCGGGAGGGCGAACACCGGGGAGCTGTTTTTT. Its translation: CASSRGRANTGELFF. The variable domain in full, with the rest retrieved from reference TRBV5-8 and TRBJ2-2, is EAGVTQSPTHLIKTRGQQATLRCSPISGHTSVYWYQQALGLGLQFLLWYDEGEERNRGNFPPRFSGRQFPNYSSELNVNALELEDSALYLCASSRGRANTGELFFGEGSRLTVL.

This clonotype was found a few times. The DNA of the CDR3 is TGTGCCAGCAGCTTAGAGGCTAGCGGGATGTCCGGGGAGCTGTTTTTT. Residues: CASSLEASGMSGELFF. V is TRBV7-2 and J is TRBJ2-2; TRBD2 matches 9 bases. J was trimmed by 6 bases and V by 1 base; bases with no gene match: 6. From germline, CDR1 is SGHTA and CDR2 FQGNSA. The CDR3 extends over 16 amino acids.

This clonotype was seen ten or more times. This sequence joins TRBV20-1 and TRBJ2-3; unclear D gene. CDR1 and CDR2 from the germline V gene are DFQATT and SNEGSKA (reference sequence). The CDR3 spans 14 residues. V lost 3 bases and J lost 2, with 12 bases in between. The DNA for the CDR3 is TGCAGTGCTAGTCCATCTAGTTTCACAGATACGCAGTATTTT. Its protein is CSASPSSFTDTQYF.

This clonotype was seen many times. CDR3 loop: CASSLAATYNEQFF. CDR3 bases: TGTGCCAGCAGTTTAGCTGCGACCTACAATGAGCAGTTCTTC. The chain uses TRBV12-3 or TRBV12-4 and TRBJ2-1; D call uncertain. V was shortened by 0 bases and J by 2 bases, with 5 bases between the two germline ends. This CDR3 is 14 amino acids long.

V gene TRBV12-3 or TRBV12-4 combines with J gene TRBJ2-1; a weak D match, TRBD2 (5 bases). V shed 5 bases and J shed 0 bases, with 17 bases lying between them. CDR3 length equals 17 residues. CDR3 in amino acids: CASSPGLRALSYNEQFF. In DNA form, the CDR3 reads TGTGCCAGCAGTCCCGGACTCCGCGCCCTCTCCTACAATGAGCAGTTCTTC.

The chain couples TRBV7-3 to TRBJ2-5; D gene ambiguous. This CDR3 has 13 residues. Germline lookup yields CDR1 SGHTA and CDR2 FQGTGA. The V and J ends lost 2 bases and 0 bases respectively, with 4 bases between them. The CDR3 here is CASSLAHQETQYF. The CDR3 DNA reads TGTGCCAGCAGCTTAGCCCACCAAGAGACCCAGTACTTC.

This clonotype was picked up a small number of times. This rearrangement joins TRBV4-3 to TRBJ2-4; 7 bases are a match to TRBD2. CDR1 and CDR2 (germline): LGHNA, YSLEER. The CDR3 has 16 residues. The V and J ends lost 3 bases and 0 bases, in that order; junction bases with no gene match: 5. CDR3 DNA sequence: TGCGCCAGCAGCCAGGAAGCGGGACTAGCCAAAAACATTCAGTACTTC. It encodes CASSQEAGLAKNIQYF.

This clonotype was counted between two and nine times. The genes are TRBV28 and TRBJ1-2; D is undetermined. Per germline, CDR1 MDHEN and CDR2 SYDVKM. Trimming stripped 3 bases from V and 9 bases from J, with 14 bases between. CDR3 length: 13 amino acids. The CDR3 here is CASSFLAVRRYTF. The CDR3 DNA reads TGTGCCAGCAGTTTCCTGGCAGTTCGCCGCTACACCTTC.